This TCR beta chain stems from a study of glioma-infiltrating T cells after dendritic cell vaccination. Whole-study results and caveats: Survival was not directly related to TCR clonality in these patients.

This CDR3 contains 13 residues. In germline, CDR1 is GTSNPN, CDR2 SVGIG (reference sequence). This clone was seen just once. What it binds is unknown. Some clones are missing from TCRdb's copy, which holds only in-frame ones; the method was immunoSEQ multiplex PCR. This sample has around 96,000 clones, with approximately 81% found just once. Specimen: blood, collected before dendritic cell vaccination. The rearrangement joins TRBV30 to TRBJ1-5; 7 nucleotides match TRBD1. The receptor was derived from a human donor with glioblastoma. The CDR3 DNA reads TGTGCTTGTGGTGCGAAGGGGGCTCAGCCCCAGCATTTT. It specifies CACGAKGAQPQHF.